These 28 T cell receptor beta chains originate from one sample sequenced in a study of T cells after yellow fever vaccination. MiXCR was run by TCRdb on the 5' RACE reads, yielding one entry per CDR3 protein. The table has 80,000 to 100,000 distinct CDR3 sequences, roughly 5.2% seen once. The starting material was CD8+ T cells sorted from PBMCs, obtained 10 days after the yellow fever booster vaccination. The receptor set was obtained from a man aged 18 to 29 who received the YFV17D yellow fever vaccine.

The V call is TRBV6-4, the J call TRBJ1-5, with a weak D call TRBD1 (5 bases). The CDR3 runs 14 residues. CDR1 MRHNA and CDR2 SNTAGT come from the germline V gene. The V gene lost 8 bases and the J gene lost 0 bases, with 11 bases spanning the gap. The CDR3 region is CASGRGDSNQPQHF. DNA for the CDR3: TGTGCCAGCGGGCGGGGGGATAGCAATCAGCCCCAGCATTTT.

In this sample, this clonotype turned up a few times. The chain couples TRBV5-4 to TRBJ2-2; 7 nucleotides line up with TRBD1. The germline CDR1 and CDR2 sequences are SGHNT and YYREEE (reference sequence). V was pared by 5 bases and J by 5 bases, with 3 bases of the junction left unmatched. The CDR3 extends over 13 amino acids. CDR3 nucleotides: TGTGCCAGCAGGGCGACAGGGACCGGGGAGCTGTTTTTT. This translates into CASRATGTGELFF.

This chain uses TRBV5-1 with TRBJ2-1, with 8 bases matching TRBD2. CDR3 length equals 13 residues. Germline trimming cut 0 bases from V and 16 bases from J; bases unmatched to any gene: 9. CDR1 and CDR2 (germline): SGHRS, YFSETQ. As DNA, the CDR3 is TGCGCCAGCAGCTTGGATAGTGGCGGGGGGCCCTTCTTC. Translation gives CASSLDSGGGPFF.

This clonotype was seen a handful of times. The chain uses TRBV6-5 and TRBJ1-2; D not resolved. The CDR3 extends over 15 amino acids. Trimming took off 9 bases at V and 5 bases at J, with 22 bases between the two ends. Germline CDR1 reads MNHEY; CDR2 reads SVGAGI. CDR3 residues: CASLDPSAAQYGYTF. Written as DNA, the CDR3 is TGTGCCAGTTTGGACCCGTCGGCAGCACAGTATGGCTACACCTTC.

This clonotype is deemed medium-sized. CDR3 DNA sequence: TGTGCCTGGAACGGGGGGCAATACTATGGCTACACCTTC. It is translated as CAWNGGQYYGYTF. The rearrangement links TRBV30 to TRBJ1-2; a possible D gene is TRBD1 (6 bases). The CDR3 runs to 13 residues. V was pared by 4 bases and J by 3 bases, with 12 bases between. CDR1 and CDR2 (germline): GTSNPN, SVGIG (reference sequence).

This clonotype was detected ten times or more. V and J are TRBV6-6 and TRBJ2-2; possible D gene TRBD1, 5 bases. Deletions cut 6 bases from V and 6 bases from J, with 14 bases between. This CDR3 comprises 14 residues. From germline, CDR1 is MNHNY and CDR2 SVGAGI (reference sequence). The CDR3 nucleotides read TGTGCCAGCAGGTTCAGGGATAGAGCCGGGGAGCTGTTTTTT. This encodes CASRFRDRAGELFF.

The chain links TRBV4-3 to TRBJ1-2; 10 bases are a match to TRBD1. The ends lost 4 bases at V and 4 bases at J; junction bases unmatched: 6. Germline values: CDR1 LGHNA, CDR2 YSLEER. The CDR3 length is 15 residues. CDR3 sequence (DNA): TGCGCCAGCAGCCCCCGGGACAGGGGTTCCTATGGCTACACCTTC. This gives the protein CASSPRDRGSYGYTF.

The chain employs TRBV7-9 and TRBJ2-7, with 12 bases matching TRBD1. This CDR3 comprises 16 residues. Germline V gene data show CDR1 as SEHNR and CDR2 as FQNEAQ (reference sequence). The trim removed 4 bases at V and 6 bases at J, leaving 10 bases unmatched. CDR3 bases: TGTGCCAGCAGCTCTTTACCGGGACAGGGGGCATTCGAGCAGTACTTC. Translating it yields CASSSLPGQGAFEQYF.

CDR3 loop: CASSLGRGSEQYF. The CDR3 DNA reads TGTGCCAGCAGCTTAGGTCGAGGATCCGAGCAGTACTTC. The chain links TRBV11-2 to TRBJ2-7; no reliable D call. V lost 1 base to trimming and J lost 6 bases, with 10 bases between them. CDR1 and CDR2 (germline): SGHAT, FQNNGV. This CDR3 spans 13 amino acids. The whole variable domain, filled in from reference TRBV11-2 and TRBJ2-7, reads EAGVAQSPRYKIIEKRQSVAFWCNPISGHATLYWYQQILGQGPKLLIQFQNNGVVDDSQLPKDRFSAERLKGVDSTLKIQPAKLEDSAVYLCASSLGRGSEQYFGPGTRLTVT.

This clonotype was observed a handful of times. V gene TRBV12-3 or TRBV12-4 combines with J gene TRBJ2-1, with D perhaps being TRBD1 or TRBD2 (5 bases each). The CDR3 covers 13 residues. V lost 8 bases and J lost 4, with 12 bases in between. CDR3 sequence reads: CASLGTEYNEQFF. In nucleotides, the CDR3 is TGTGCCAGCCTAGGGACCGAGTACAATGAGCAGTTCTTC.

This clonotype was counted a few times. The V gene is TRBV21-1, the J gene TRBJ2-7; the listed D gene, TRBD2, was not tested against the DNA. TRBV21-1 is an annotated pseudogene. The CDR3 is 15 residues long. The CDR3 reads CASKASGAPSYEQYV. DNA for the CDR3: TGTGCCAGCAAGGCTAGCGGGGCCCCCTCCTACGAGCAGTACGTC.

The chain recombines TRBV15 with TRBJ1-4; tentative D call: TRBD1 (5 bases). The germline gives CDR1 LNHNV, CDR2 YYDKDF (reference sequence). Between the trimmed V and J ends, which lost 1 base and 4 bases, there was a span of 16 bases. CDR3 length: 17 residues. CDR3 nucleotide sequence: TGTGCCACCAGCAGAGGTCTACTGGGGCTGGTTAATGAAAAACTGTTTTTT. It codes for CATSRGLLGLVNEKLFF. The full variable domain, completed using reference TRBV15 and TRBJ1-4, is DAMVIQNPRYQVTQFGKPVTLSCSQTLNHNVMYWYQQKSSQAPKLLFHYYDKDFNNEADTPDNFQSRRPNTSFCFLDIRSPGLGDTAMYLCATSRGLLGLVNEKLFFGSGTQLSVL.

The chain links TRBV12-3 or TRBV12-4 to TRBJ1-5; tentative D call: TRBD1 (6 bases). V was clipped by 6 bases and J by 7 bases, with 22 bases between them. The CDR3 is 16 amino acids. The chain's CDR3 is CASSSMDREIGQPQHF. DNA of the CDR3: TGTGCCAGCAGCTCTATGGACAGAGAGATAGGGCAGCCCCAGCATTTT.

This clonotype was found many times. The germline gene is not matched at one end of the junction; a read error may be the cause. The gene calls are TRBV7-7 and TRBJ2-2; D is unresolved. CDR3 length: 14 amino acids. Germline loops: CDR1 SSHAT, CDR2 FNYEAQ (reference sequence). CDR3 bases: TGTGCTAGCAGCTTACGTCTGAACACCGGGGAGCTGTTTTTT. This codes for CASSLRLNTGELFF.

This clonotype was seen only a few times. In nucleotides, the CDR3 is TGCGCCAGCAGCCTCTCCGACGGGCGACAGAAGAACACCGGGGAGCTGTTTTTT. Translation: CASSLSDGRQKNTGELFF. The rearrangement joins TRBV4-1 to TRBJ2-2; tentative D call: TRBD1 (5 bases). The CDR3 length is 18 residues. V lost 4 bases and J 1 base, leaving 19 bases between the germline ends. Germline CDR1 is MGHRA and CDR2 is YSYEKL.

This clonotype appeared a few times. CDR3 sequence (DNA): TGTGCCAGCGCGCGGAGGGCCAATCAGCCCCAGCATTTT. Protein sequence: CASARRANQPQHF. The chain recombines TRBV12-3 or TRBV12-4 with TRBJ1-5; D gene ambiguous. This CDR3 region has 13 residues. Trimming removed 8 bases from V and 3 bases from J, with 11 bases in between.

V usage is TRBV6-1 and J usage is TRBJ1-1; D ambiguous. Trimming cost V 2 bases and J 0 bases, with 10 bases left between them. The CDR3 runs 15 residues. Germline-derived CDR1 and CDR2 are MNHNS and SASEGT. CDR3 nucleotides: TGTGCCAGCAGTGAATCGAGGTTCCTGAACACTGAAGCTTTCTTT. Translating it yields CASSESRFLNTEAFF.

The chain links TRBV2 to TRBJ2-1; 8 nucleotides match TRBD1. The V segment lost 4 bases and the J segment 9 bases; nucleotides outside the gene matches: 11. Germline lookup yields CDR1 SNHLY and CDR2 FYNNEI. This CDR3 has 15 amino acids. This chain's CDR3 is CASSVSGQVMVEQFF. The DNA for the CDR3 is TGTGCCAGCAGTGTGTCGGGACAGGTTATGGTTGAGCAGTTCTTC.

This clonotype showed up just a few times. The chain combines TRBV12-3 or TRBV12-4 with TRBJ2-5, with D maybe TRBD2 (8 bases). This CDR3 has 15 residues. V lost 6 bases, J lost 2 bases, and 16 bases lay in between. This chain's CDR3 is CASSPREGAQETQYF. The CDR3 nucleotides are TGTGCCAGCAGCCCCCGGGAGGGGGCGCAAGAGACCCAGTACTTC.

Only a few counts were recorded for this clonotype. J is TRBJ2-6 and V is TRBV12-3 or TRBV12-4, with D possibly being TRBD1 (5 bases). This CDR3 has 17 amino acids. Trimming removed 3 bases at V and 0 bases at J, with 12 bases between. The CDR3 sequence: CASSFWQGISGANVLTF. CDR3 sequence (DNA): TGTGCCAGCAGTTTTTGGCAGGGAATCTCTGGGGCCAACGTCCTGACTTTC.

This clonotype was seen only a few times. V is TRBV29-1 and J is TRBJ1-1; D unresolved. CDR3 length equals 14 residues. CDR1 and CDR2 from the germline V gene are SQVTM and ANQGSEA. Trimming cost V 3 bases and J 0 bases, with 11 bases left between them. DNA of the CDR3: TGCAGCGTTGATTCTCCAGCAATGAACACTGAAGCTTTCTTT. This sequence encodes CSVDSPAMNTEAFF. Full variable domain (outside the CDR3, taken from reference TRBV29-1 and TRBJ1-1): SAVISQKPSRDICQRGTSLTIQCQVDSQVTMMFWYRQQPGQSLTLIATANQGSEATYESGFVIDKFPISRPNLTFSTLTVSNMSPEDSSIYLCSVDSPAMNTEAFFGQGTRLTVV.

Ten or more counts support this clonotype. The chain recombines TRBV7-3 with TRBJ2-2; weak D call: TRBD1 (6 bases). Germline V gene lookup returns CDR1 SGHTA and CDR2 FQGTGA. The CDR3 is 17 residues long. The V gene lost 4 bases and the J gene lost 3 bases, with 18 bases spanning the gap. The CDR3 DNA sequence: TGTGCCAGCAGCTCGCACACCCCCAGGGGAGACACCGGGGAGCTGTTTTTT. Amino acids: CASSSHTPRGDTGELFF.

This rearrangement joins TRBV5-6 to TRBJ2-2; TRBD1 matches at 7 bases. Germline-derived CDR1 and CDR2 are SGHDT and YYEEEE. The CDR3 sequence is 14 residues long. V shed 1 base, J shed 3 bases, and the junction held 0 bases outside the gene matches. CDR3 sequence: CASSLTGDTGELFF. The CDR3 coding sequence is TGTGCCAGCAGCTTGACAGGGGACACCGGGGAGCTGTTTTTT.

This rearrangement joins TRBV6-1 to TRBJ1-2; D gene uncertain. V was pared by 1 base and J by 2 bases, with 11 bases between. CDR3 length equals 15 residues. Germline CDR1 is MNHNS and CDR2 is SASEGT. CDR3 region: CASSEGHGRNYGYTF. The CDR3 coding sequence is TGTGCCAGCAGTGAAGGACACGGGAGGAACTATGGCTACACCTTC.

This clonotype has only a few counts. This chain uses TRBV6-2 or TRBV6-3 with TRBJ2-2, with D uncertain. The CDR3 sequence is 16 residues long. Germline lookup yields CDR1 MNHEY and CDR2 SVGEGT. Trimming left V 4 bases short and J 4 bases short, with 16 bases between. The CDR3 protein is CASSLELTWATGELFF. CDR3 nucleotides: TGTGCCAGCAGTTTAGAACTAACTTGGGCCACCGGGGAGCTGTTTTTT.

In its sample, this clonotype was seen a few times. The rearrangement uses TRBV11-2 and TRBJ2-7; D is possibly TRBD1 (6 bases). Germline loops: CDR1 SGHAT, CDR2 FQNNGV. The CDR3 length is 14 residues. V was pared by 1 base and J by 2 bases, with 9 bases between. CDR3 sequence: CASSLAAGAYEQYV. CDR3 sequence (DNA): TGTGCCAGCAGCTTAGCGGCAGGGGCCTACGAGCAGTACGTC.

Only one count was recorded for this clonotype. Given a much more abundant clone one base away, this may be a read error. V usage is TRBV4-3 and J usage is TRBJ2-1; 9 bases match TRBD2. Germline V gene lookup returns CDR1 LGHNA and CDR2 YSLEER. This CDR3 has 15 residues. The CDR3 DNA reads TGCGTCAGCAGCCAAGTTGGCGGGGGGGGCGATGAGCAGTTCTTC. Its protein is CVSSQVGGGGDEQFF.

This clonotype occurred a few times. This chain connects TRBV7-9 to TRBJ2-1, with 9 bases fitting TRBD1. The V gene end was trimmed by 5 bases and the J gene end by 8 bases; junction bases not matched to a gene: 10. The germline V gene has CDR1 SEHNR and CDR2 FQNEAQ (reference sequence). The CDR3 runs to 15 residues. The CDR3 coding sequence is TGTGCCAGCAGCCAGAGGGGGACAGGGTGGTATGAGCAGTTCTTC. This encodes CASSQRGTGWYEQFF.